The clone carrying this TCR beta chain came up once. This sample's TCRbeta library carried unique molecular identifier barcodes. One entry per CDR3 protein results from TCRdb running MiXCR on the PCR reads. This table holds some 500,000 distinct CDR3 sequences, approximately 32% found once. The data derive from a study of T-cell reconstitution after alpha-beta-depleted transplantation in children. This CDR3 region has 15 residues. Germline V gene lookup returns CDR1 LNHDA and CDR2 SQIVND (reference sequence). V was trimmed by 6 bases and J by 0 bases, leaving 11 bases between them. This chain uses TRBV19 with TRBJ2-2, with a possible D match to TRBD1 (5 bases). This sequence was found in a human donor who donated a stem cell graft to a child with aplastic anemia. The sample here was PBMCs from the stem cell graft donor, taken from the stem cell graft. The CDR3, as DNA: TGTGCCAGTAGACAGGAGACCGCGAACACCGGGGAGCTGTTTTTT. Its translation: CASRQETANTGELFF.